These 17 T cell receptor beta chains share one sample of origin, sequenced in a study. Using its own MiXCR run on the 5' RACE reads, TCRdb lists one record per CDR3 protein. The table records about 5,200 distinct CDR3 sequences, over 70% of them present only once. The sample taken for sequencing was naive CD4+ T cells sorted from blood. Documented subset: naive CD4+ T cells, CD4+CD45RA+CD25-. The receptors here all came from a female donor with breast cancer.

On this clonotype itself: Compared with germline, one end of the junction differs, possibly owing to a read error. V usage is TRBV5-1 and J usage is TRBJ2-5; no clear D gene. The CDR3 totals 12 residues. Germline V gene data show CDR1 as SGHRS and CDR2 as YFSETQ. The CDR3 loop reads CASSLGEENQYF. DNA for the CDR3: TGCGCCAGCAGCTTAGGAGAAGAGAACCAGTACTTC.

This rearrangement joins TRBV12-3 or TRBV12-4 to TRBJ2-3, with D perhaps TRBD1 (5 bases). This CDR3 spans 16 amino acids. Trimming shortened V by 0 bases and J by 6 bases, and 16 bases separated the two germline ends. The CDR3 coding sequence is TGTGCCAGCAGTTTAGCAGGGGCGAGCGCCCGTGATACGCAGTATTTT. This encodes CASSLAGASARDTQYF.

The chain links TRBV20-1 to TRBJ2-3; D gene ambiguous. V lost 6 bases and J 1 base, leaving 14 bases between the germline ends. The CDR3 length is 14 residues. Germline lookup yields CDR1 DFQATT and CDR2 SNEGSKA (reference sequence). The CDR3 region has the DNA TGCAGTGCAGAACCGCGGACGGGCACAGATACGCAGTATTTT. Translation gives CSAEPRTGTDTQYF.

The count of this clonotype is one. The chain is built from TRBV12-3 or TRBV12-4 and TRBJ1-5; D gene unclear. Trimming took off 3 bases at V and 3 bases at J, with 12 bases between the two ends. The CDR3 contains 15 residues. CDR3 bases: TGTGCCAGCAGTTTTACAGTCACTATCAATCAGCCCCAGCATTTT. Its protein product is CASSFTVTINQPQHF.

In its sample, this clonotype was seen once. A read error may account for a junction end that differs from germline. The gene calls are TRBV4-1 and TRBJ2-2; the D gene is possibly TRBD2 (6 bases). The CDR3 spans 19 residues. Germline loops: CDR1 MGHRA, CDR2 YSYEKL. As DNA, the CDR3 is TGTGCCAGCAGCCAAGGCGCCTCTAGCGTGAGTTTAAATAACGGGGAGCTGTTTTTT. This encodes CASSQGASSVSLNNGELFF.

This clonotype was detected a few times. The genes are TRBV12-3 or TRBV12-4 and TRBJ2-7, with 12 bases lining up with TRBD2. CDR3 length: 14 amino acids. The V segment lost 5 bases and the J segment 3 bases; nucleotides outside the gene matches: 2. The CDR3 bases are TGTGCCAGCAGTAGGACTAGCGGGGTCTACGAGCAGTACTTC. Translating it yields CASSRTSGVYEQYF.

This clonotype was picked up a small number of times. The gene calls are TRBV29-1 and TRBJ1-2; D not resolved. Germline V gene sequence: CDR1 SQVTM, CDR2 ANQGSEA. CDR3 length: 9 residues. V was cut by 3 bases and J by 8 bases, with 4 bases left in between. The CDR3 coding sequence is TGCAGCGTTGATCCCGGCTACACCTTC. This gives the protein CSVDPGYTF.

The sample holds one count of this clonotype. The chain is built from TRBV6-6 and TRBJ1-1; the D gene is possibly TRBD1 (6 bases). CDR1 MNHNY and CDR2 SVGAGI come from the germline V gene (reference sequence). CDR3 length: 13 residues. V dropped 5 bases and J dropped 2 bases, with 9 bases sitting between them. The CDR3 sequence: CASSQGRNTEAFF. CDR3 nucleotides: TGTGCCAGCAGTCAGGGGAGAAACACTGAAGCTTTCTTT.

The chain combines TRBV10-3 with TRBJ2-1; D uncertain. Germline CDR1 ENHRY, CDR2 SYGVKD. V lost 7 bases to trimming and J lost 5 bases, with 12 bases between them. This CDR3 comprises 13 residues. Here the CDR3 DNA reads TGTGCCATCAATACCGATAGTGACAATGAGCAGTTCTTC. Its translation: CAINTDSDNEQFF.

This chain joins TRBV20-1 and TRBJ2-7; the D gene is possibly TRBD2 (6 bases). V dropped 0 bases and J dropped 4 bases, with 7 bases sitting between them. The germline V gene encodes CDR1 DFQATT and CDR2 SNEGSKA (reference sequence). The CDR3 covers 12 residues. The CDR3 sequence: CSARDLAYEQYF. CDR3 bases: TGCAGTGCTAGAGATCTAGCGTACGAGCAGTACTTC.

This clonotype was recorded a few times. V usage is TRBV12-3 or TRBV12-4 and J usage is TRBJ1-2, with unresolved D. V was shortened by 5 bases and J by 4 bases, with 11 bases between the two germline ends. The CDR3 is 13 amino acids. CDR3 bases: TGTGCCAGCAGTCCACATCGATCCTATGGCTACACCTTC. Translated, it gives CASSPHRSYGYTF.

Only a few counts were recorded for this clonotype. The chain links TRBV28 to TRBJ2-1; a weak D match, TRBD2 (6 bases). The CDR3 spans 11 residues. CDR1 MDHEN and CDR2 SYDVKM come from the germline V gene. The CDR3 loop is CVSGPYNEQFF. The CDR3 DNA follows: TGTGTTAGCGGTCCGTACAATGAGCAGTTCTTC.

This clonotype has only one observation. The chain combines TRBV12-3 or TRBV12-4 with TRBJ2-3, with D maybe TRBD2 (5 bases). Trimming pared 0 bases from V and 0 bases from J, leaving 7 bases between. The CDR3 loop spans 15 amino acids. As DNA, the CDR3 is TGTGCCAGCAGTTTAGCGGGAGTGAGCACAGATACGCAGTATTTT. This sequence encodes CASSLAGVSTDTQYF.

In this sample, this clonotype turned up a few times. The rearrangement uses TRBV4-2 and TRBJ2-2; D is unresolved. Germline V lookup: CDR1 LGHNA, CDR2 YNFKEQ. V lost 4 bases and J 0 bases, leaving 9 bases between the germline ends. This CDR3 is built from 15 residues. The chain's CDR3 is CASSRTDANTGELFF. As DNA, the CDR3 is TGTGCCAGCAGCCGGACCGACGCGAACACCGGGGAGCTGTTTTTT.

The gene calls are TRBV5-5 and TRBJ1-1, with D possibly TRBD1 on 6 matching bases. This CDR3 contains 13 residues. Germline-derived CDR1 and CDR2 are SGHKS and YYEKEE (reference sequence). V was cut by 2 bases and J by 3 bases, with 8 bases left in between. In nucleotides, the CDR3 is TGTGCCAGCAGCTTAGCAGGGGACACTGAAGCTTTCTTT. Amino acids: CASSLAGDTEAFF.

Here the CDR3 reads CASSWGQAETQYF. The CDR3 region has the DNA TGTGCCAGCAGTTGGGGACAGGCGGAGACCCAGTACTTC. The chain has TRBV12-3 or TRBV12-4 and TRBJ2-5, with TRBD1 matching 8 bases. V was pared by 4 bases and J by 5 bases, with 3 bases of the junction left unmatched. The CDR3 is made up of 13 amino acids.

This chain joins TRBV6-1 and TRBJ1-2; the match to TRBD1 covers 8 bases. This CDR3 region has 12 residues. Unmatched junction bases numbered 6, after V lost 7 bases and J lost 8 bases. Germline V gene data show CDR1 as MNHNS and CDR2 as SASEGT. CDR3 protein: CASIGQGEGYTF. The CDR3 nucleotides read TGTGCCAGCATAGGACAGGGTGAAGGCTACACCTTC.